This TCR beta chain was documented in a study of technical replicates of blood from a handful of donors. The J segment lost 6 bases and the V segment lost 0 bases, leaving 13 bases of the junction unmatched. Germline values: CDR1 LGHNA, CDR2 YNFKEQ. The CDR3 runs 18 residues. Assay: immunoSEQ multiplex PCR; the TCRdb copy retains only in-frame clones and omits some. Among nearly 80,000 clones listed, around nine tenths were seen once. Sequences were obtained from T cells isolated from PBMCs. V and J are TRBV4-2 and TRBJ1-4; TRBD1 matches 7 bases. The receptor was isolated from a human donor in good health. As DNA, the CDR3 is TGTGCCAGCAGCCAAGAATGGGGGCAGGGGGTATGGGATGAAAAACTGTTTTTT. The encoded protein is CASSQEWGQGVWDEKLFF.